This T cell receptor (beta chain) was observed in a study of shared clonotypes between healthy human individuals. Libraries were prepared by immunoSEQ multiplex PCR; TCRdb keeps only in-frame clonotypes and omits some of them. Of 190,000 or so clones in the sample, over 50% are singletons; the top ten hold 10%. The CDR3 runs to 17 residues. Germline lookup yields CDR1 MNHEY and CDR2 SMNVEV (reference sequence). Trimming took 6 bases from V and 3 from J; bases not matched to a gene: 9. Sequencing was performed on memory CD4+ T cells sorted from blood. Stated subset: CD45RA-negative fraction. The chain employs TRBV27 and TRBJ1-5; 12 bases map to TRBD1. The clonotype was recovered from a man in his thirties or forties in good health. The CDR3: CASSTGQGAHTNQPQHF. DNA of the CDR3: TGTGCCAGCAGCACGGGACAGGGGGCGCATACCAATCAGCCCCAGCATTTT.